This T cell receptor (beta chain) was documented in a study of blood T cell repertoires in COVID-19. The wider study: Samples representing acute and convalescent COVID-19 were sourced from the United States, Italy and Spain. Sources were T cells, B-cell-depleted T cells, or PBMCs; the material itself was cDNA or gDNA.

Per the original methods: Scientists estimated how many nucleated cells there were by amplifying reference gene primers. Produced via immunoSEQ multiplex PCR; TCRdb's table is partial and in-frame only. That table supplies the V and J calls and clone size; D and trimming were determined from the DNA. The sample has 88,000 or so clones, over 75% seen once. The CDR3 is 15 amino acids. CDR1 and CDR2 from the germline V gene are LNHNV and YYDKDF (reference sequence). V lost 2 bases, J lost 8 bases, and 2 bases stayed unmatched. The V call is TRBV15, the J call TRBJ2-2; 13 bases line up with TRBD2. The sequence was obtained from a man aged 55-75 years with acute or convalescent COVID-19. Source material: peripheral blood. This CDR3 reads CATSRKGLAGGELFF. The DNA for the CDR3 is TGTGCCACCAGCAGAAAGGGACTAGCGGGGGGGGAGCTGTTTTTT.